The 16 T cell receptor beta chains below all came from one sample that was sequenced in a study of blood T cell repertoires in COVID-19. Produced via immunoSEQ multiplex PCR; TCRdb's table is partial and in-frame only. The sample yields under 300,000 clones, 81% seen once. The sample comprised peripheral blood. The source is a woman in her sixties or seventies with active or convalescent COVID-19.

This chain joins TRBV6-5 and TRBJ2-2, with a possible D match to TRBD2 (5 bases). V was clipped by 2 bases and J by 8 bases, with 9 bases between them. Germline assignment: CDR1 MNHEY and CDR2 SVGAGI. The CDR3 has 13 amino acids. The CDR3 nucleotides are TGTGCCAGCAGTTACCGTGGGGAGGGGGAGCTGTTTTTT. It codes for CASSYRGEGELFF.

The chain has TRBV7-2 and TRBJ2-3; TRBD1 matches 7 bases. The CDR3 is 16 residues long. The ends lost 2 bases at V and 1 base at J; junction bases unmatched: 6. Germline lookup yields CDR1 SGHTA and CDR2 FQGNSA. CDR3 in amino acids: CASSLYGTEGTDTQYF. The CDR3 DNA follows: TGTGCCAGCAGCTTATACGGGACAGAAGGCACAGATACGCAGTATTTT.

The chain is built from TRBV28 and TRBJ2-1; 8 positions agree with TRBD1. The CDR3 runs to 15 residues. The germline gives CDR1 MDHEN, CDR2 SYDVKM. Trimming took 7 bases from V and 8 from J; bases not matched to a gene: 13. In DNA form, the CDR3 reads TGTGCCAGCAAGTTACCAGGGGGCCGCCAGCATGAGCAGTTCTTC. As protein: CASKLPGGRQHEQFF. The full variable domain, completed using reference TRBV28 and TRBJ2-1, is DVKVTQSSRYLVKRTGEKVFLECVQDMDHENMFWYRQDPGLGLRLIYFSYDVKMKEKGDIPEGYSVSREKKERFSLILESASTNQTSMYLCASKLPGGRQHEQFFGPGTRLTVL.

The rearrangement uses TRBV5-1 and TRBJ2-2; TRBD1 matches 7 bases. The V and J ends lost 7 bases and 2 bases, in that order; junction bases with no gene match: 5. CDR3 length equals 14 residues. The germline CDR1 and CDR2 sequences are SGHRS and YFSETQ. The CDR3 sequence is CASSGTENTGELFF. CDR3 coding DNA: TGCGCCAGCTCCGGGACAGAAAACACCGGGGAGCTGTTTTTT.

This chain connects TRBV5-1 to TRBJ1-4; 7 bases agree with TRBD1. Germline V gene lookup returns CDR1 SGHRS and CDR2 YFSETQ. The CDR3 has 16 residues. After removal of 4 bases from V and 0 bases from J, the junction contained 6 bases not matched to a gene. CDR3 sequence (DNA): TGCGCCAGCAGCCCTATTGGACAGGCAACTAATGAAAAACTGTTTTTT. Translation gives CASSPIGQATNEKLFF.

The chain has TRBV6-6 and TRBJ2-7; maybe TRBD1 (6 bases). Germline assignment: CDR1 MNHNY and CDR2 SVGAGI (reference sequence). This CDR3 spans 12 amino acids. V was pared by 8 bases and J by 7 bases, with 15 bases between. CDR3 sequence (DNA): TGTGCCAGCCATACCCCCACAGGGGAGCAGTACTTC. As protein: CASHTPTGEQYF.

This CDR3 reads CASSKLRYRGLSSYGYTF. CDR3 DNA: TGTGCCAGCAGCAAACTCCGCTACAGGGGTCTCTCCTCCTATGGCTACACCTTC. This rearrangement joins TRBV21-1 to TRBJ1-2; no DNA check was done on the table's D call, TRBD1. TRBV21-1 is given as a pseudogene. The CDR3 is made up of 18 amino acids.

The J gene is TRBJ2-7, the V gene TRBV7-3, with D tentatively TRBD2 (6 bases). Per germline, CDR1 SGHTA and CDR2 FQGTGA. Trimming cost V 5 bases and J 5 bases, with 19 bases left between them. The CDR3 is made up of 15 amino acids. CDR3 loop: CASSPPHGEVHEQYF. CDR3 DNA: TGTGCCAGCAGCCCGCCGCACGGGGAGGTGCACGAGCAGTACTTC.

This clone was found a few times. CDR3 sequence reads: CASSNGRFLEQYF. Here the CDR3 DNA reads TGTGCCAGTAGCAACGGTCGTTTTCTCGAGCAGTACTTC. The chain links TRBV19 to TRBJ2-7; D is ambiguous. The V end was cut by 6 bases, the J end by 6 bases, with 15 bases between. The V gene's germline CDR1 is LNHDA and CDR2 SQIVND (reference sequence). The CDR3 consists of 13 residues.

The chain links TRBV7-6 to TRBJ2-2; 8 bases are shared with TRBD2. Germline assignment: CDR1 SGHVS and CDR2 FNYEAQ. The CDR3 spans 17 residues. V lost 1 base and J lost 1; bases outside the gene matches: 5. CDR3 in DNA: TGTGCCAGCAGCTTAGAGCAGGCGGGGGGGAACACCGGGGAGCTGTTTTTT. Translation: CASSLEQAGGNTGELFF.

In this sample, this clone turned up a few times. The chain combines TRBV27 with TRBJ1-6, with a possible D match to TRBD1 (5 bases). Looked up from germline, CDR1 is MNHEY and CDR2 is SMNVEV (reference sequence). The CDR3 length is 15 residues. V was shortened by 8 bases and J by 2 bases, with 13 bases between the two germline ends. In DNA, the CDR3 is TGTGCCAGCGCGGCAGGGTCTACCTATAATTCACCCCTCCACTTT. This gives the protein CASAAGSTYNSPLHF.

Here the CDR3 DNA reads TGTGCCAGCAGCCTCCTCGGGTCCGGGGAGCTGTTTTTT. It yields the protein CASSLLGSGELFF. This chain links TRBV14 with TRBJ2-2; D gene unclear. The CDR3 loop spans 13 amino acids. The germline V gene has CDR1 SGHDN and CDR2 FVKESK. Trimming cost V 4 bases and J 6 bases, with 9 bases left between them.

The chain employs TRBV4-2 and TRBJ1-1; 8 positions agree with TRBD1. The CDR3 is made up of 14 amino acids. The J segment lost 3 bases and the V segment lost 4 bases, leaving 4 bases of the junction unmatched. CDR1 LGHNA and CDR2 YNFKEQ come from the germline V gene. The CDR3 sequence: CASSLQGADTEAFF. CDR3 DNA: TGTGCCAGCAGCCTCCAGGGGGCTGACACTGAAGCTTTCTTT.

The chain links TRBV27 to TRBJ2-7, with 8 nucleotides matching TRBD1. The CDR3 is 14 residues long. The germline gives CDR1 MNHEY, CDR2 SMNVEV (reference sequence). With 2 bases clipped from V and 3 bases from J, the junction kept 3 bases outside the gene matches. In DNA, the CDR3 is TGTGCCAGCAGTTTAGCGGACAGGGTCTACGAGCAGTACTTC. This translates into CASSLADRVYEQYF.

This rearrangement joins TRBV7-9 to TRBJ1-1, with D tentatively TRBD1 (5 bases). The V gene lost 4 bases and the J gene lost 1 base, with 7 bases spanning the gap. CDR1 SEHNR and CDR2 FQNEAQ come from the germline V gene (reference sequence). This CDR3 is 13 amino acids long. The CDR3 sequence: CASSSTENTEAFF. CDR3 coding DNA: TGTGCCAGCAGCTCGACAGAGAACACTGAAGCTTTCTTT. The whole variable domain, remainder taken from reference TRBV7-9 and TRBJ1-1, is DTGVSQNPRHKITKRGQNVTFRCDPISEHNRLYWYRQTLGQGPEFLTYFQNEAQLEKSRLLSDRFSAERPKGSFSTLEIQRTEQGDSAMYLCASSSTENTEAFFGQGTRLTVV.

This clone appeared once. The CDR3 reads CAISDRPRWTGGYEQYF. In DNA, the CDR3 is TGTGCCATCAGTGACCGACCCCGATGGACAGGGGGCTACGAGCAGTACTTC. The V call is TRBV10-3, the J call TRBJ2-7, with TRBD1 matching over 10 bases. Germline V gene lookup returns CDR1 ENHRY and CDR2 SYGVKD. This CDR3 region has 17 residues. The J segment lost 3 bases and the V segment lost 3 bases, leaving 11 bases of the junction unmatched.